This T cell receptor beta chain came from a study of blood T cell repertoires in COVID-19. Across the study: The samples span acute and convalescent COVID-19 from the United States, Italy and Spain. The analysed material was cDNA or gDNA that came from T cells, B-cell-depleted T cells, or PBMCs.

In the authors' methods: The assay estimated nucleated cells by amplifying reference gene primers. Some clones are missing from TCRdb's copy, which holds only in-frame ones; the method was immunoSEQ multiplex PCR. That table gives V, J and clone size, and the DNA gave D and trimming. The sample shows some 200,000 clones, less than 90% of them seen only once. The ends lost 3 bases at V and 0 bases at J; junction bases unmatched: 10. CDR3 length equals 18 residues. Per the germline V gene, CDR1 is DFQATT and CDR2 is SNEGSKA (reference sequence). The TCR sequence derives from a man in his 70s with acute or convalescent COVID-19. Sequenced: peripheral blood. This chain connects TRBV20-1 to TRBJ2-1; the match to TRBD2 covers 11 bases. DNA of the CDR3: TGCAGTGCTAGTTTGCTTAGCGGGAGGGAGAGCTCCTACAATGAGCAGTTCTTC. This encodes CSASLLSGRESSYNEQFF.